This T cell receptor beta chain is drawn from a study of blood T cell repertoires in COVID-19. Sequencing used immunoSEQ multiplex PCR; TCRdb keeps in-frame clones, though not all of them. The data hold 140,000 to 150,000 clones, with approximately 83% observed a single time. Looked up from germline, CDR1 is KGHDR and CDR2 is SFDVKD. The CDR3 spans 18 residues. Trimming cost V 5 bases and J 5 bases; bases outside gene matches: 15. The specimen was peripheral blood. The V gene is TRBV24-1, the J gene TRBJ2-5; 11 nucleotides align to TRBD2. The source of this sequence is a woman aged 55 to 70 with COVID-19, enrolled during active disease. The CDR3: CATSAGGTSGQTWETQYF. The CDR3 nucleotides read TGTGCCACCAGTGCCGGGGGGACTAGCGGACAAACCTGGGAGACCCAGTACTTC.